This T cell receptor (beta chain) was found in a study of naive and memory T cell subsets. Notes on the study in general: Clonotypes are single alpha or beta chains, not paired receptors. Naive repertoires, especially CD8, held a few larger clonotypes, possibly memory cells re-expressing CD45RA. In naive cells, over 95% of TCR sequences were seen only once. Activation and differentiation may alter RNA-based TCR counts. Naive and memory repertoire findings lacked a ground truth for validation.

As concerns this clonotype: Its antigen is undetermined.

Two oligonucleotides, mixed equimolar, formed the beta constant-region primer covering TRBC1 and TRBC2. Ligated cDNA was amplified by four rounds of PCR with nested alpha and beta constant-region primers and SP2. TCRdb called the UMI-ligation and nested PCR reads again in MiXCR, with one record for every CDR3 protein. Among around 160,000 distinct CDR3 sequences, approximately 22% were seen once, and the ten largest hold approximately 0.1%. The TCR was taken from a human donor in good health. Material for sequencing was naive CD4+ T cells from blood.

The chain's CDR3 is CASSTGTGSYEQYF. CDR3 nucleotide sequence: TGTGCCAGCAGCACCGGGACAGGGTCCTACGAGCAGTACTTC. J is TRBJ2-7 and V is TRBV6-5, with 9 bases identical to TRBD1. Germline-derived CDR1 and CDR2 are MNHEY and SVGAGI. The CDR3 sequence is 14 residues long. The trim removed 6 bases at V and 1 base at J, leaving 4 bases unmatched.